The 9 T cell receptor beta chains presented below share a single source sample, sequenced in a study of regulatory T cells in long-lasting Graves disease. With iRepertoire HTBI primers and Arm-PCR of CDR3 regions, TCR beta libraries were built. From the multiplex PCR reads, TCRdb called clonotypes with MiXCR, one entry per CDR3 protein. There are some 500,000 distinct CDR3 sequences in the sample; roughly 15% occur only once, and roughly 25% lies in the top ten. Time point given: newly diagnosed GD, antithyroid drugs for less than 3 months. TCR sequences were obtained from RNA taken from PBMCs. The same data also went into a second study, on T cells in Graves' hyperthyroidism and ophthalmopathy.

Sequences were derived from peripheral blood mononuclear cells (PBMCs), sampled at new diagnosis, from a patient treated with antithyroid drugs. The receptors were gathered from a woman aged 40 to 65 with Graves disease.

J is TRBJ1-5 and V is TRBV7-2; TRBD1 matches 9 bases. Unmatched junction bases numbered 7, after V lost 0 bases and J lost 7 bases. Germline CDR1 SGHTA, CDR2 FQGNSA. The CDR3 totals 16 residues. Here the CDR3 DNA reads TGTGCCAGCAGCTTAGCGCCACAGGGGGCGGGACAGCCCCAGCATTTT. This sequence encodes CASSLAPQGAGQPQHF.

Many counts were recorded for this clonotype. This sequence joins TRBV12-3 or TRBV12-4 and TRBJ2-2, with D unclear. The V gene lost 3 bases and the J gene lost 1 base, with 15 bases spanning the gap. The CDR3 covers 17 residues. Here the CDR3 reads CASSLGSPRQNTGELFF. The CDR3 bases are TGTGCCAGCAGTTTGGGGTCCCCCCGACAGAACACCGGGGAGCTGTTTTTT.

This clonotype was recorded a few times. The CDR3 coding sequence is TGCGCCAGCAGCTCTCGGGACGGTAGCTCCTACGAGCAGTACTTC. Protein sequence: CASSSRDGSSYEQYF. The chain joins TRBV5-1 to TRBJ2-7, with D perhaps given as TRBD1 or TRBD2 (5 bases each). The CDR3 runs to 15 residues. Trimming removed 3 bases at V and 0 bases at J, with 13 bases between. The germline gives CDR1 SGHRS, CDR2 YFSETQ.

This clonotype was observed a handful of times. This rearrangement joins TRBV12-3 or TRBV12-4 to TRBJ2-1, with D unclear. CDR3 size: 12 residues. V lost 5 bases to trimming and J lost 10 bases, with 12 bases between them. CDR3 protein: CASSTDNREQFF. The CDR3, as DNA: TGTGCCAGCAGTACTGACAATAGGGAGCAGTTCTTC.

The V and J genes are TRBV12-3 or TRBV12-4 and TRBJ1-5; TRBD1 matches 10 bases. V shed 0 bases, J shed 3 bases, and the junction held 2 bases outside the gene matches. This CDR3 comprises 16 residues. The DNA for the CDR3 is TGTGCCAGCAGTTTAGCGGGGACAGGGGTCAATCAGCCCCAGCATTTT. Translation: CASSLAGTGVNQPQHF.

The chain recombines TRBV3-1 with TRBJ1-6; 9 nucleotides match TRBD1. The germline V gene has CDR1 LGHDT and CDR2 YNNKEL (reference sequence). J was trimmed by 5 bases and V by 1 base; bases with no gene match: 3. The CDR3 runs 16 residues. The CDR3 bases are TGTGCCAGCAGCCAAGGGACAGGGGTCAATAATTCACCCCTCCACTTT. It codes for CASSQGTGVNNSPLHF.

This clonotype turned up a few times. This rearrangement joins TRBV12-3 or TRBV12-4 to TRBJ1-3; no clear D gene. The V end lost 6 bases, the J end lost 0 bases, and 9 bases lay between the germline ends. The CDR3 contains 14 residues. For the CDR3, the DNA is TGTGCCAGCAGGAAACAAAGCTCTGGAAACACCATATATTTT. Translation: CASRKQSSGNTIYF.

There are a few counts of this clonotype. This sequence joins TRBV13 and TRBJ2-7; D possibly matches TRBD1 or TRBD2 (5 bases each). V shed 4 bases and J shed 5 bases, with 15 bases lying between them. In germline, CDR1 is PRHDT, CDR2 FYEKMQ (reference sequence). This CDR3 region has 14 residues. CDR3 amino acids: CASSSVNPGHEQYF. The CDR3 DNA reads as TGTGCCAGCAGCTCAGTGAATCCGGGACACGAGCAGTACTTC.

This clonotype showed up just a few times. The gene calls are TRBV3-1 and TRBJ1-6, with D possibly TRBD1 on 5 matching bases. Trimming shortened V by 3 bases and J by 7 bases, and 10 bases separated the two germline ends. CDR1 is LGHDT and CDR2 is YNNKEL in the germline V gene (reference sequence). The CDR3 has 14 amino acids. The DNA of the CDR3 is TGTGCCAGCAGCCAGGGACCATGGAATTCACCCCTCCACTTT. Protein product: CASSQGPWNSPLHF.